This T cell receptor beta chain was documented in a study of CD8 T cells in ankylosing spondylitis. The CDR3 is 14 amino acids. V lost 3 bases and J lost 2; bases outside the gene matches: 3. From germline, CDR1 is MNHNS and CDR2 SASEGT. Study-level results: Apparently characteristic of ankylosing spondylitis blood was a TCR beta motif (eight highly homologous variants). Disease-associated clones were reportedly significantly overrepresented in matched ankylosing spondylitis synovial fluid. Disease-linked clones proved CD8+ and comparatively uncommon in peripheral blood.

Of note for this clonotype: Its antigen is not identified.

Molecular-barcoded quantitative 5'-RACE produced these TCR beta libraries. TCRdb redid the calling of the 5' RACE reads with MiXCR, one entry per CDR3 protein. The data show about 340,000 distinct CDR3 sequences, with approximately 22% seen just once and 13% held by the top ten. This chain links TRBV6-1 with TRBJ2-7; 8 bases match TRBD1. The clonotype was recovered from a male donor with ankylosing spondylitis or in good health (not recorded which). The specimen sequenced was blood, either unsorted or a sorted T cell fraction (not recorded which). The CDR3 nucleotides read TGTGCCAGCAGTGAGGACAGGGCCCCCTACGAGCAGTACTTC. Its translation is CASSEDRAPYEQYF.